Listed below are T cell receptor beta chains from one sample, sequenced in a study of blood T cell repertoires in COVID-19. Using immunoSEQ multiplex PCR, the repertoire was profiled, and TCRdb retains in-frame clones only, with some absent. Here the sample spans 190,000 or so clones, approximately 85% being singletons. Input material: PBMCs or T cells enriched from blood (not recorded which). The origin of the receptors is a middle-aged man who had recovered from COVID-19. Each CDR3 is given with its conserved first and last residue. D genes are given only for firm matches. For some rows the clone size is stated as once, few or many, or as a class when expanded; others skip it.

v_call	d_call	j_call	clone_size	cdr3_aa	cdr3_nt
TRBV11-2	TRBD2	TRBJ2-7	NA	CASSLSGSPSYEQYF	TGTGCCAGCAGCTTAAGCGGGAGCCCCTCCTACGAGCAGTACTTC
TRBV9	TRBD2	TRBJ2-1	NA	CASSVGLADYNEQFF	TGTGCCAGCAGCGTAGGGCTAGCGGACTACAATGAGCAGTTCTTC
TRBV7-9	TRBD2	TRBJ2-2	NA	CASSPRGKRSGELFF	TGTGCCAGCAGCCCGCGGGGGAAGAGGTCCGGGGAGCTGTTTTTT
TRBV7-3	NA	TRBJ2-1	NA	CASSSRDSSGEQFF	TGTGCCAGCAGCTCCCGGGACTCGTCCGGGGAGCAGTTCTTC
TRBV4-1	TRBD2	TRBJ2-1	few	CASSLTSGREQFF	TGCGCCAGCAGCCTGACTAGCGGGAGGGAGCAGTTCTTC
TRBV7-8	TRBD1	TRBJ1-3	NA	CASSLGVQGTGNTIYF	TGTGCCAGCAGCTTAGGGGTACAGGGGACTGGAAACACCATATATTTT
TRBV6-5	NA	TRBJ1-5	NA	CASKLSRGNQPQHF	TGTGCCAGCAAATTGTCCAGGGGCAATCAGCCCCAGCATTTT
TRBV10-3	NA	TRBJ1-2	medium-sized	CAISESGFDTVGAKF	TGTGCCATCAGTGAGTCAGGATTCGACACCGTTGGTGCTAAGTTC
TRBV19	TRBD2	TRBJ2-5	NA	CASSPGSGLAGETQYF	TGTGCCAGTAGCCCTGGTTCTGGGCTAGCGGGGGAGACCCAGTACTTC
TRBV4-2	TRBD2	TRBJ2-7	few	CASSQAFLAGWNYEQYF	TGTGCCAGCAGCCAAGCGTTTTTAGCGGGATGGAACTACGAGCAGTACTTC
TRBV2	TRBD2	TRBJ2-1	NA	CASRSSGRGNGQFF	TGTGCCAGCAGGTCCAGCGGGAGAGGGAATGGGCAGTTCTTC
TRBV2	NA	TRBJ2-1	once	CASRDNEQFF	TGTGCCAGCCGGGACAATGAGCAGTTCTTC
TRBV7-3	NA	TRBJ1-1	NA	CASRPSGVNTEAFF	TGTGCCAGCAGACCCTCCGGGGTTAACACTGAAGCTTTCTTT
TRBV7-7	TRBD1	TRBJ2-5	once	CASSLGRGPSETQYF	TGTGCCAGCAGCTTAGGCAGGGGGCCATCAGAGACCCAGTACTTC